This T cell receptor beta chain was profiled in a study of blood T cell repertoires in COVID-19. Study context: Samples came from the United States, Italy and Spain, spanning acute and convalescent COVID-19. The analysed material was cDNA or gDNA that came from T cells, B-cell-depleted T cells, or PBMCs.

The CDR3 sequence is 14 residues long. V lost 5 bases and J lost 5; bases outside the gene matches: 4. In germline, CDR1 is MNHEY, CDR2 SVGAGI. Original analysis: From reference gene primer amplification, estimates of nucleated cell counts were derived. Measured with immunoSEQ multiplex PCR; TCRdb has only the in-frame clones, and not every one. V and J calls plus clone size are reproduced from that table; the DNA served to infer D and trimming. The table has approximately 100,000 clones, about four fifths seen once. The chain has TRBV6-5 and TRBJ2-3; TRBD2 aligns across 10 bases. Input material: peripheral blood. This TCR derives from a human donor in a cohort sampled during active COVID-19. The CDR3 region has the DNA TGTGCCAGCAGTAGCGGGGGGGCCAAAGATACGCAGTATTTT. Translation: CASSSGGAKDTQYF.